The clone carrying this T cell receptor (beta chain) is a singleton in its sample. What it binds is unknown. Other DNA sequences in the same sample also yield this CDR3. The study ran the assay at deep level. Sorted-subset replicate PCR reactions were performed with around 200 ng DNA, corresponding to roughly 30,000 T cell genomes. Only in-frame clones appear in the TCRdb table, and some are missing; sequencing was by immunoSEQ multiplex PCR. The table records just over 2,000,000 clones, roughly 94% of them present only once. The sample originates from a study of shared clonotypes between healthy human individuals. Study at large: The donor group consisted of two women and a few men, aged 18 to 49.

The germline V gene encodes CDR1 LGHNA and CDR2 YSLEER. The CDR3 has 14 amino acids. The germline V and J ends were trimmed by 0 bases and 6 bases, with 10 bases remaining between them. Findings and limits, study-wide: Incompleteness in sorted-subset sequencing, despite large depth, was shown by rarefaction.

CD8 cells regarded as naive lacked CD45RO, were positively chosen for CCR7, and omitted terminally differentiated effector memory CD45RA+ cells. Sequenced input: naive CD8+ T cells sorted from blood. The sequence was obtained from a man aged 18 to 30 in good health. The V gene is TRBV4-3, the J gene TRBJ2-3, with D maybe TRBD2 (5 bases). CDR3 amino acids: CASSQDPGGDTQYF. As DNA, the CDR3 is TGCGCCAGCAGCCAAGACCCTGGAGGCGATACGCAGTATTTT.